Shown below are 30 T cell receptor beta chains from a single sample sequenced in a study of chemoradiotherapy in HPV16-positive cancers. Produced via immunoSEQ multiplex PCR; TCRdb's table is partial and in-frame only. The sample includes about 68,000 clones, roughly 90% seen only once; the top ten take around 4.4%. The sample here was blood, taken from a patient who underwent chemoradiotherapy. Receptors were obtained from a human donor with HPV-associated anogenital cancer.

This chain links TRBV28 with TRBJ1-2; TRBD1 agrees at 11 bases. V shed 11 bases and J 4 bases; nucleotides not matched to a gene: 9. The CDR3 runs to 14 residues. CDR1 and CDR2 (germline): MDHEN, SYDVKM. The CDR3 region is CAVRGQGAPYGYTF. Here the CDR3 DNA reads TGTGCCGTACGCGGACAGGGGGCGCCCTATGGCTACACCTTC.

This clone was picked up a small number of times. The CDR3 reads CASSMTSPSGTQYF. The CDR3 DNA reads TGTGCCAGTAGTATGACTAGCCCCAGCGGTACGCAGTATTTT. V and J are TRBV19 and TRBJ2-3; 7 bases map to TRBD2. Trimming at V came to 3 bases and at J to 8 bases, leaving 8 bases not matched to a gene. CDR1 and CDR2 from the germline V gene are LNHDA and SQIVND (reference sequence). This CDR3 is 14 amino acids long.

The genes are TRBV7-2 and TRBJ1-2; D perhaps matches TRBD1 (5 bases). V was pared by 3 bases and J by 0 bases, with 11 bases between. CDR3 length: 15 residues. The germline V gene has CDR1 SGHTA and CDR2 FQGNSA. The CDR3 bases are TGTGCCAGCAGCTTCGGGACGTCGTCTAACTATGGCTACACCTTC. Translated, it gives CASSFGTSSNYGYTF.

The chain links TRBV7-8 to TRBJ1-2; 10 bases line up with TRBD1. The CDR3 is 15 residues long. Trimming took 5 bases from V and 8 from J; bases not matched to a gene: 11. Germline V gene lookup returns CDR1 SGHVS and CDR2 FQNEAQ. The chain's CDR3 is CASSPGTGASYGYTF. CDR3 nucleotides: TGTGCCAGCAGCCCAGGGACAGGGGCATCCTACGGCTACACCTTC.

The V gene is TRBV14, the J gene TRBJ1-6; D possibly corresponds to TRBD1 (5 bases). V lost 1 base and J lost 9, with 19 bases in between. Germline V gene sequence: CDR1 SGHDN, CDR2 FVKESK. The CDR3 covers 17 residues. For the CDR3, the DNA is TGTGCCAGCAGCCAAGCCGTCCAGGGCGGGGTTCGTTCACCCCTCCACTTT. The encoded protein is CASSQAVQGGVRSPLHF.

Worth noting for this clone: Other DNA sequences in the sample encode the same CDR3. This chain uses TRBV10-2 with TRBJ1-1, with TRBD1 as a possible D gene (6 bases). The length of the CDR3 is 12 residues. Trimming pared 5 bases from V and 4 bases from J, leaving 8 bases between. The germline CDR1 and CDR2 sequences are WSHSY and SAAADI. DNA for the CDR3: TGCGCCAGCAGTCGGACAGCCACTGAAGCTTTCTTT. Protein product: CASSRTATEAFF.

This sequence joins TRBV9 and TRBJ2-1, with TRBD2 identical over 12 bases. The CDR3 loop spans 16 amino acids. Germline lookup yields CDR1 SGDLS and CDR2 YYNGEE. Trimming at V came to 4 bases and at J to 5 bases, leaving 7 bases not matched to a gene. The CDR3 coding sequence is TGTGCCAGCAGCTCTCGGACTAGCGGGGTGAACAATGAGCAGTTCTTC. Translating gives CASSSRTSGVNNEQFF.

V is TRBV2 and J is TRBJ1-6; the D gene is possibly TRBD1 (5 bases). The V and J ends lost 7 bases and 5 bases respectively, with 12 bases between them. The germline V gene has CDR1 SNHLY and CDR2 FYNNEI. The CDR3 runs 14 residues. The DNA of the CDR3 is TGTGCCAGCAAACAGGACGTTCATAATTCACCCCTCCACTTT. Translating gives CASKQDVHNSPLHF.

The rearrangement joins TRBV7-9 to TRBJ2-6, with TRBD1 matching 7 bases. Trimming cost V 2 bases and J 2 bases; bases outside gene matches: 6. CDR1 and CDR2 (germline): SEHNR, FQNEAQ (reference sequence). There are 17 residues in the CDR3. Written as DNA, the CDR3 is TGTGCCAGCAGCTTAACCAGGGGGTCCCCTGGGGCCAACGTCCTGACTTTC. Translated: CASSLTRGSPGANVLTF.

V usage is TRBV7-8 and J usage is TRBJ2-3, with a tentative D call TRBD1 (6 bases). The germline gives CDR1 SGHVS, CDR2 FQNEAQ. V was clipped by 6 bases and J by 5 bases, with 18 bases between them. The CDR3 runs 15 residues. The CDR3 reads CASSFPTGGRDTQYF. The DNA for the CDR3 is TGTGCCAGCAGTTTCCCTACTGGGGGCCGAGATACGCAGTATTTT.

The rearrangement uses TRBV2 and TRBJ2-7; 10 nucleotides match TRBD2. J gave up 4 bases and V 6 bases, and 9 bases lay outside the gene matches. Germline loops: CDR1 SNHLY, CDR2 FYNNEI. This CDR3 has 15 amino acids. The CDR3 DNA reads as TGTGCCAGCAGAGGGAATAGCGGGGGGTCTTACGAGCAGTACTTC. Residues: CASRGNSGGSYEQYF.

V is TRBV9 and J is TRBJ2-1; TRBD2 might be the D (7 bases). Germline CDR1 is SGDLS and CDR2 is YYNGEE. V lost 0 bases to trimming and J lost 8 bases, with 21 bases between them. This CDR3 spans 17 amino acids. CDR3 sequence: CASSVALWRGGRDEQFF. The DNA of the CDR3 is TGTGCCAGCAGCGTAGCCCTGTGGAGGGGGGGCAGGGATGAGCAGTTCTTC. Drawing the rest from reference TRBV9 and TRBJ2-1, the complete variable domain is DSGVTQTPKHLITATGQRVTLRCSPRSGDLSVYWYQQSLDQGLQFLIQYYNGEERAKGNILERFSAQQFPDLHSELNLSSLELGDSALYFCASSVALWRGGRDEQFFGPGTRLTVL.

The V and J genes are TRBV6-1 and TRBJ2-5; TRBD1 aligns across 9 bases. CDR3 length: 14 amino acids. Looked up from germline, CDR1 is MNHNS and CDR2 is SASEGT. After removal of 7 bases from V and 4 bases from J, the junction contained 7 bases not matched to a gene. The CDR3 spells CASIRQGESETQYF. The CDR3 coding sequence is TGTGCCAGCATCAGACAGGGGGAATCAGAGACCCAGTACTTC.

V usage is TRBV4-1 and J usage is TRBJ1-5; D is uncertain. Germline V gene sequence: CDR1 MGHRA, CDR2 YSYEKL. V was pared by 0 bases and J by 7 bases, with 13 bases between. This CDR3 is built from 15 residues. CDR3 nucleotides: TGCGCCAGCAGCCAAGATCGGAGGGAGGGCCAGCCCCAGCATTTT. Its protein product is CASSQDRREGQPQHF.

The rearrangement links TRBV4-1 to TRBJ2-7; no clear D. The CDR3 consists of 14 residues. Trimming took off 2 bases at V and 6 bases at J, with 14 bases between the two ends. Looked up from germline, CDR1 is MGHRA and CDR2 is YSYEKL. The CDR3 reads CASSQHGPTSEQYF. Here the CDR3 DNA reads TGCGCCAGCAGCCAACATGGCCCCACCAGCGAGCAGTACTTC.

The J gene is TRBJ1-2, the V gene TRBV5-1; D remains unclear. CDR3 size: 15 residues. From germline, CDR1 is SGHRS and CDR2 YFSETQ. Trimming left V 0 bases short and J 8 bases short, with 17 bases between. The CDR3 nucleotides read TGCGCCAGCAGCTTGGATGGCCCCACGGGAGACGGCTACACCTTC. Its protein is CASSLDGPTGDGYTF.

The V and J genes are TRBV6-1 and TRBJ1-4; 8 nucleotides line up with TRBD1. CDR1 is MNHNS and CDR2 is SASEGT in the germline V gene. The CDR3 spans 14 residues. The ends lost 6 bases at V and 2 bases at J; junction bases unmatched: 2. Here the CDR3 reads CASRRQGTNEKLFF. In DNA, the CDR3 is TGTGCCAGCAGGCGACAGGGGACTAATGAAAAACTGTTTTTT.

The chain employs TRBV7-2 and TRBJ2-2; no firm D call. The CDR3 is 17 residues long. CDR1 SGHTA and CDR2 FQGNSA come from the germline V gene. V lost 1 base to trimming and J lost 2 bases, with 14 bases between them. Here the CDR3 DNA reads TGTGCCAGCAGCTTAGTTCTAGGCGGCAGAAACACCGGGGAGCTGTTTTTT. Protein sequence: CASSLVLGGRNTGELFF.

This sequence joins TRBV7-6 and TRBJ2-1; possibly TRBD1 or TRBD2 for D (5 bases each). The CDR3 has 12 residues. Trimming stripped 4 bases from V and 12 bases from J, with 13 bases between. CDR1 and CDR2 from the germline V gene are SGHVS and FNYEAQ. This CDR3 is CASSSYSGLQFF. CDR3 coding DNA: TGTGCCAGCAGCTCCTACTCGGGGCTGCAGTTCTTC.

This sequence joins TRBV28 and TRBJ1-1; a weak D match, TRBD1 (5 bases). Germline assignment: CDR1 MDHEN and CDR2 SYDVKM. V was cut by 3 bases and J by 8 bases, with 7 bases left in between. The CDR3 sequence is 11 residues long. CDR3 bases: TGTGCCAGCAGTTTGTGGGGGGAAGCTTTCTTT. It encodes CASSLWGEAFF.

Details on this clone: The same CDR3 is also encoded by other DNA sequences in this sample. V gene TRBV6-1 combines with J gene TRBJ1-4; D is possibly TRBD1 (5 bases). V lost 1 base and J lost 8, with 17 bases in between. CDR3 length: 16 amino acids. CDR1 and CDR2 (germline): MNHNS, SASEGT. The CDR3 bases are TGTGCCAGCAGTGAAGAGCGTCAGGGTTTCGGAGAAAAACTGTTTTTT. Protein: CASSEERQGFGEKLFF.

The rearrangement links TRBV15 to TRBJ1-1; D not certain. Germline V gene data show CDR1 as LNHNV and CDR2 as YYDKDF (reference sequence). CDR3 length equals 15 residues. Trimming pared 0 bases from V and 0 bases from J, leaving 8 bases between. As DNA, the CDR3 is TGTGCCACCAGCAGAGATGGTAGAATGAACACTGAAGCTTTCTTT. It is translated as CATSRDGRMNTEAFF.

This clone turned up a few times. The chain couples TRBV9 to TRBJ2-2, with TRBD1 as a possible D gene (5 bases). The CDR3 has 14 residues. With 3 bases removed from V and 1 base from J, the gap between germline ends came to 7 bases. The germline V gene encodes CDR1 SGDLS and CDR2 YYNGEE. The CDR3 DNA follows: TGTGCCAGCAGCGAGACAGTGAACACCGGGGAGCTGTTTTTT. It encodes CASSETVNTGELFF. Using reference TRBV9 and TRBJ2-2 for the parts outside the CDR3, the full variable domain is DSGVTQTPKHLITATGQRVTLRCSPRSGDLSVYWYQQSLDQGLQFLIQYYNGEERAKGNILERFSAQQFPDLHSELNLSSLELGDSALYFCASSETVNTGELFFGEGSRLTVL.

This clone has only one observation. V and J are TRBV27 and TRBJ2-7; D perhaps matches TRBD2 (6 bases). The germline V gene encodes CDR1 MNHEY and CDR2 SMNVEV (reference sequence). The CDR3 spans 15 residues. Between the trimmed V and J ends, which lost 2 bases and 0 bases, there was a span of 11 bases. The CDR3 sequence is CASSLTGTASYEQYF. The CDR3 DNA reads TGTGCCAGCAGTTTAACCGGGACTGCCTCCTACGAGCAGTACTTC.

This clone has just a few counts. J is TRBJ1-1 and V is TRBV27; D is unclear. Germline values: CDR1 MNHEY, CDR2 SMNVEV (reference sequence). The CDR3 has 13 residues. Trimming cost V 6 bases and J 0 bases, with 8 bases left between them. The DNA for the CDR3 is TGTGCCAGCAGCTGGACGGTGAACACTGAAGCTTTCTTT. Encoded protein: CASSWTVNTEAFF.

This sequence joins TRBV10-2 and TRBJ2-7; D gene uncertain. The CDR3 contains 13 residues. V was clipped by 0 bases and J by 6 bases, with 9 bases between them. The germline V gene encodes CDR1 WSHSY and CDR2 SAAADI. CDR3 coding DNA: TGCGCCAGCAGTGAGTCAGGTACCTCCGAGCAGTACTTC. Translating gives CASSESGTSEQYF.

The chain employs TRBV7-2 and TRBJ2-2, with D possibly being TRBD1 (7 bases). The germline V gene has CDR1 SGHTA and CDR2 FQGNSA. This CDR3 comprises 16 residues. Trimming removed 1 base from V and 3 bases from J, with 12 bases in between. The chain's CDR3 is CASSLGRGRYTGELFF. CDR3 nucleotide sequence: TGTGCCAGCAGCTTAGGGAGGGGGCGATACACCGGGGAGCTGTTTTTT.

This chain joins TRBV7-3 and TRBJ1-2; perhaps TRBD1 as D (5 bases). The V and J ends lost 5 bases and 6 bases respectively, with 13 bases between them. The CDR3 length is 13 residues. Germline V gene sequence: CDR1 SGHTA, CDR2 FQGTGA. CDR3 residues: CASSPGPPDGYTF. The DNA for the CDR3 is TGTGCCAGCAGCCCGGGGCCCCCGGATGGCTACACCTTC.

The V and J genes are TRBV30 and TRBJ2-7; D ambiguous. Germline V gene lookup returns CDR1 GTSNPN and CDR2 SVGIG (reference sequence). This CDR3 has 12 residues. With 3 bases removed from V and 2 bases from J, the gap between germline ends came to 8 bases. The CDR3: CAWRAGTYEQYF. The CDR3 DNA reads TGTGCCTGGAGGGCAGGAACCTACGAGCAGTACTTC. The complete variable domain, with remaining parts taken from reference TRBV30 and TRBJ2-7, reads SQTIHQWPATLVQPVGSPLSLECTVEGTSNPNLYWYRQAAGRGLQLLFYSVGIGQISSEVPQNLSASRPQDRQFILSSKKLLLSDSGFYLCAWRAGTYEQYFGPGTRLTVT.

This clone has more than one count but fewer than ten. The chain recombines TRBV6-1 with TRBJ2-7; no firm D call. V lost 6 bases and J lost 1, with 10 bases in between. CDR1 and CDR2 (germline): MNHNS, SASEGT. CDR3 length: 13 amino acids. CDR3 nucleotide sequence: TGTGCCAGCAGCGTCGAAGTATCCTACGAGCAGTACTTC. It is translated as CASSVEVSYEQYF.